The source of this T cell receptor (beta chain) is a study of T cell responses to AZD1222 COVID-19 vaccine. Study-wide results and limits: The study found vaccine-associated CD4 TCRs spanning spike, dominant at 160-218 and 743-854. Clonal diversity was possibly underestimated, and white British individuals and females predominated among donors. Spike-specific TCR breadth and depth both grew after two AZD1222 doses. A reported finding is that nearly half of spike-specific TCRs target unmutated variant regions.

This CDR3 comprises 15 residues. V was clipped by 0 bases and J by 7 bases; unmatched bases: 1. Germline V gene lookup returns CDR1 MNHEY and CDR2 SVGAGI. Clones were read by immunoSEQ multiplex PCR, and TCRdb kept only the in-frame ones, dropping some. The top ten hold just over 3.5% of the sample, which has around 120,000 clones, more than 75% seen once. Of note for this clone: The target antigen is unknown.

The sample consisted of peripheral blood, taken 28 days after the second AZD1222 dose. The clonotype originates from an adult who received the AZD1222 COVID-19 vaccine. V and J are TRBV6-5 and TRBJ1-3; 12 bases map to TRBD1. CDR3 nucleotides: TGTGCCAGCAGTTACTCGGGACAGGGGGCGAACACCATATATTTT. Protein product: CASSYSGQGANTIYF.